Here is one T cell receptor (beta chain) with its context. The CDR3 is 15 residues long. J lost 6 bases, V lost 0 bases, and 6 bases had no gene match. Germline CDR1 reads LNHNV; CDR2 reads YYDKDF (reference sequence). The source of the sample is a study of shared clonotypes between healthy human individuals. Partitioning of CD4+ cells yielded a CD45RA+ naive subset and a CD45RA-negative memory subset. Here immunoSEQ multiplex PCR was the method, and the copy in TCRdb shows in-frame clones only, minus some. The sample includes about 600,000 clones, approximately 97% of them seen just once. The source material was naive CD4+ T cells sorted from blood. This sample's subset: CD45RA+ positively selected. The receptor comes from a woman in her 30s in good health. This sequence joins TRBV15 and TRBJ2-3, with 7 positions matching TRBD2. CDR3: CATSRDALAADTQYF. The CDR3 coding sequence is TGTGCCACCAGCAGAGATGCCCTAGCGGCGGATACGCAGTATTTT.